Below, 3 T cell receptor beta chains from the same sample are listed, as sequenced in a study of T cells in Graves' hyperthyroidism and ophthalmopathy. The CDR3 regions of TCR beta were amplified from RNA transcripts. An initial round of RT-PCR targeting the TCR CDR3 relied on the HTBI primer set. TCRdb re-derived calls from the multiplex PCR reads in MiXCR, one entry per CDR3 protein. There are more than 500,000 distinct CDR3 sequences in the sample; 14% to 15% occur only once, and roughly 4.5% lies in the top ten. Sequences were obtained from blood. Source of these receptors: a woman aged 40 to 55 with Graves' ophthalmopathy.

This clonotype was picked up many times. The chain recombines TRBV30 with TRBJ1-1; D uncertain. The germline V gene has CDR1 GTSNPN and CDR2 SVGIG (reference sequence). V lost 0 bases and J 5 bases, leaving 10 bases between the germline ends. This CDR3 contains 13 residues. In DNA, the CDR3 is TGTGCCTGGAGTGTCCATCTGGGGACTGAAGCTTTCTTT. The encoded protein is CAWSVHLGTEAFF.

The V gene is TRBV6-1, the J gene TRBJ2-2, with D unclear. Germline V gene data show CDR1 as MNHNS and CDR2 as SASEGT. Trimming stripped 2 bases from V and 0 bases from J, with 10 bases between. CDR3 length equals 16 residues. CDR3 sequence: CASSERDGANTGELFF. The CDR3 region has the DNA TGTGCCAGCAGTGAACGTGACGGAGCGAACACCGGGGAGCTGTTTTTT.

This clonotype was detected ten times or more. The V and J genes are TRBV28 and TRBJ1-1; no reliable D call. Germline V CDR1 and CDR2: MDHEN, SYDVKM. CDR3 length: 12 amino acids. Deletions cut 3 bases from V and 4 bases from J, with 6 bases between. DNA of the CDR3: TGTGCCAGCAGTTTGATGTCCACTGAAGCTTTCTTT. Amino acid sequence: CASSLMSTEAFF.